This TCR beta chain was sequenced in a study of blood T cell repertoires in COVID-19. About the study: Italy, Spain and the United States were the sources of the convalescent and acute COVID-19 samples. T cells, B-cell-depleted T cells, or PBMCs supplied cDNA or gDNA.

Germline CDR1 SGHDN, CDR2 FVKESK. Trimming removed 6 bases from V and 4 bases from J; junction bases left unmatched: 19. The CDR3 has 20 amino acids. In the original workflow: How many nucleated cells were present was estimated from reference gene primer amplification. Libraries were prepared by immunoSEQ multiplex PCR; TCRdb keeps only in-frame clonotypes and omits some of them. That table supplies the V and J calls and clone size; D and trimming were determined from the DNA. Here the sample spans fewer than 90,000 clones, 88% being singletons. This clonotype originated in a woman older than 75 with active or convalescent COVID-19. The source material was peripheral blood. This chain links TRBV14 with TRBJ2-1, with 12 bases identical to TRBD2. The CDR3 protein is CASRPTSSGRAPYKYNEQFF. The CDR3 DNA reads TGTGCCAGCAGACCAACCTCTAGCGGGAGGGCCCCGTACAAATACAATGAGCAGTTCTTC.